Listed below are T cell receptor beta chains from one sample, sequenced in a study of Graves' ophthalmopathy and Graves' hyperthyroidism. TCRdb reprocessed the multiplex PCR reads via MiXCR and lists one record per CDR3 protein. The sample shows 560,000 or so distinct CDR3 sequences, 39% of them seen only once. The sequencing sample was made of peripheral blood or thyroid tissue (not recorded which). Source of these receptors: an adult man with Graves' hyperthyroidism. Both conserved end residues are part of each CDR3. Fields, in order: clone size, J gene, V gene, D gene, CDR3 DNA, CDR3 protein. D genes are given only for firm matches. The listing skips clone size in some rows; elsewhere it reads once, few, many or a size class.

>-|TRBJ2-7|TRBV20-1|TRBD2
TGCAGTGCCGGAGATCGCCTAGGACTAGCGGGAGCCCACGAGCAGTACTTC
CSAGDRLGLAGAHEQYF
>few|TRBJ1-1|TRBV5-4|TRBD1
TGTGCCAGCAGCCCCGAGGGACAGTGGACTCTTGAAGCTTTCTTT
CASSPEGQWTLEAFF
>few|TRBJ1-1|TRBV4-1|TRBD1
TGCGCCAGCAGCCAAGGGGACAGGGGTTACACTGAAGCTTTCTTT
CASSQGDRGYTEAFF
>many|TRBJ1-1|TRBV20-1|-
TGCAGTGCGAAGCCCGGAGCGAACACTGAAGCTTTCTTT
CSAKPGANTEAFF
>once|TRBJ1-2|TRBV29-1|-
TGCAGCCCTGGACAGCTCTATGGCTACACCTTC
CSPGQLYGYTF
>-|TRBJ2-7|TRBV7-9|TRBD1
TGTGCCAGCAGCTCCGGGACAGGGAAGGAGCAGTACTTC
CASSSGTGKEQYF
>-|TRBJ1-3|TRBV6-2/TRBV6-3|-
TGTGCCAGCATTTCGACGGGATGGTCTGGAAACACCATATATTTT
CASISTGWSGNTIYF
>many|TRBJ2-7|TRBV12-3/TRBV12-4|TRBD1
TGTGCCAGCAGTCCGGCGACAGGGAAGAGCTCCTACGAGCAGTACTTC
CASSPATGKSSYEQYF
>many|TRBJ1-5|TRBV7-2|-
TGTGCCAGCAGCTTAGGGGGGGCGATCAATCAGCCCCAGCATTTT
CASSLGGAINQPQHF
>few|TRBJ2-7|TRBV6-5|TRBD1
TGTGCCAGCAGTTTCCCAGGGGGCTCGGGCGAGCAGTACTTC
CASSFPGGSGEQYF
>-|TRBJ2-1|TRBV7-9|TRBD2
TGTGCCAGCAGCTGGAGCGGGAGCTCCTACAATGAGCAGTTCTTC
CASSWSGSSYNEQFF
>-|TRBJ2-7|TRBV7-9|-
TGTGCCAGCAGAGTTAGTCGGGCAGGGGCAACCTACGAGCAGTACTTC
CASRVSRAGATYEQYF
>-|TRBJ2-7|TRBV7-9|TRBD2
TGTGCCAGCAGTTCACTGAGATGGGGGGGAGCGGGACCCCACTACGAGCAGTACTTC
CASSSLRWGGAGPHYEQYF
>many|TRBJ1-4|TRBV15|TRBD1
TGTGCCACCAGCGCGGGACAGGGTAGGACTAATGAAAAACTGTTTTTT
CATSAGQGRTNEKLFF
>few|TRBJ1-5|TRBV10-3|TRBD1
TGTGCCAGCAGTGGCGGGACAGTCTATAGCAATCAGCCCCAGCATTTT
CASSGGTVYSNQPQHF
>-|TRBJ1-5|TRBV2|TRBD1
TGTGCCAGCTATAGGGACAGGGCGAGACGACAGCCCCAGCATTTT
CASYRDRARRQPQHF
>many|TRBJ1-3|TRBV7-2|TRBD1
TGTGCCAGCAGCCCGGGACAGAACTCTGGAAACACCATATATTTT
CASSPGQNSGNTIYF
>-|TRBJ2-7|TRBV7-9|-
TGTGCCAGCAGCTCAGGAGGGGACTACGAGCAGTACTTC
CASSSGGDYEQYF
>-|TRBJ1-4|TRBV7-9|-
TGTGCCAGCAGTATTGAGGGGCCTGATGAAAAACTGTTTTTT
CASSIEGPDEKLFF
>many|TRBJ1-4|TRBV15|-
TGTGCCACCAGCAGAGAAGACCTTAATGAAAAACTGTTTTTT
CATSREDLNEKLFF
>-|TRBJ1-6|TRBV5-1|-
TGCGCCAGCAGCTTGGGTCAGGTTGATTCACCCCTCCACTTT
CASSLGQVDSPLHF
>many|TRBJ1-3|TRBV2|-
TGTGCCAGCAGTGTAGGACGGAACACCATATATTTT
CASSVGRNTIYF
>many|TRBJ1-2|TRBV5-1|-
TGCGCCAGCAGCCCGGACGGAACCACTTACTATGGCTACACCTTC
CASSPDGTTYYGYTF
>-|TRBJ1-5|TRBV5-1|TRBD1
TGCGCCAGCAGCTTCCTAGGACAGGGGAACGGCAATCAGCCCCAGCATTTT
CASSFLGQGNGNQPQHF
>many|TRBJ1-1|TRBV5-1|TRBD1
TGCGCCAGCAGCCTGACAGGGCACACTGAAGCTTTCTTT
CASSLTGHTEAFF
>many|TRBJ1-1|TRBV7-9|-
TGTGCCAGCAGCAACAGACAGGAATCTAACACTGAAGCTTTCTTT
CASSNRQESNTEAFF
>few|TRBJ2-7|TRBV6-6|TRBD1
TGTGCCAGCAGACGTCAGGGGGAAGGCTACGAGCAGTACTTC
CASRRQGEGYEQYF
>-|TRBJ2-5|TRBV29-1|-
TGCAGCGTGCTCGGAGGGGGTATGGAGACCCAGTACTTC
CSVLGGGMETQYF
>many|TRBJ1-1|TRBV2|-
TGTGCCAGCAGTGTCCGAGGACAGAGGTCTGAAGCTTTCTTT
CASSVRGQRSEAFF
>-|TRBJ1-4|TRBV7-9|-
TGTGCCAGCAGCCACCGGGACACAGAAAAACTGTTTTTT
CASSHRDTEKLFF
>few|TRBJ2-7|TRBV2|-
TGTGCCAGCAGTGACTCTAGCCAGACCTACGAGCAGTACTTC
CASSDSSQTYEQYF
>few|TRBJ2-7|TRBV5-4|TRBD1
TGTGCCAGCAGCGTGCATGGGACAGACTACGAGCAGTACTTC
CASSVHGTDYEQYF
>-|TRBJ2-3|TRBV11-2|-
TGTGCCAGCAGCCACCAGACAGGAAGCACAGATACGCAGTATTTT
CASSHQTGSTDTQYF
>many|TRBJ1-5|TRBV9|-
TGTGCCAGCAGCGTAGGACCTAATAGCAATCAGCCCCAGCATTTT
CASSVGPNSNQPQHF
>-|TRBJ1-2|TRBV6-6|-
TGTGCCAGCGGAGAAAACAGACAGGTTGGATATGGCTACACCTTC
CASGENRQVGYGYTF
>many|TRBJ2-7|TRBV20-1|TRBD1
TGCAGTGCTAGTCGGCAGGGGGCTGCCTACGAGCAGTACTTC
CSASRQGAAYEQYF
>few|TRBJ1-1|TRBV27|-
TGTGCCAGCAGCCGAACACCCAGGGTACAAGCTTTCTTT
CASSRTPRVQAFF
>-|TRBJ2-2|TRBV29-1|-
TGCAGCTCAACCTACATCGGGGAGCTGTTTTTT
CSSTYIGELFF
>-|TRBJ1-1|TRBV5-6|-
TGTGCCAGCGGCTTGGTCCGGGTAGGGGGGAACACTGAAGCTTTCTTT
CASGLVRVGGNTEAFF
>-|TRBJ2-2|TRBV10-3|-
TGTGCCATCAGTGTGATCCAAAGAGGGGACACCGGGGAGCTGTTTTTT
CAISVIQRGDTGELFF
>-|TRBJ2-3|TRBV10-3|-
TGTGCCACCTGGACGTCAGATACGCAGTATTTT
CATWTSDTQYF
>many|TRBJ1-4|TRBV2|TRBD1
TGTGCCAGCGGGGGACAGGGGCACGAAAAACTGTTTTTT
CASGGQGHEKLFF
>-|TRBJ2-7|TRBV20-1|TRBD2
TGCAGTGCTAGCGGGGCTAGCGGGAGGACCGGGGAGCAGTACTTC
CSASGASGRTGEQYF
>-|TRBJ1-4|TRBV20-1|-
TGCAGTGCTAGAGAGAGAGGCAGGTCAACTAATGAAAAACTGTTTTTT
CSARERGRSTNEKLFF
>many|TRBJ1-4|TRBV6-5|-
TGTGCCAGCAGTGACCGACAGGCGATCCATGAAAAACTGTTTTTT
CASSDRQAIHEKLFF
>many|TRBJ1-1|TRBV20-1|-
TGCAGTGCTACCGGGTCGGAGACAGGTAAAGCTTTCTTT
CSATGSETGKAFF
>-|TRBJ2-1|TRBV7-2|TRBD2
TGTGCCAGCAGCTTACCGGGACTAGCGGGATATGAGCAGTTCTTC
CASSLPGLAGYEQFF
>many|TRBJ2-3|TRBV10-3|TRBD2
TGTGCCATCAGGGGGACTAGCGGCAGCACAGATACGCAGTATTTT
CAIRGTSGSTDTQYF
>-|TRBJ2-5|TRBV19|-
TGTGCCAGTAGGAGAGACAGCGAAGAGACCCAGTACTTC
CASRRDSEETQYF
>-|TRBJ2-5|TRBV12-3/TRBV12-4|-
TGTGCCAGCAGTTTCCCTCAGACAGGGACCCAGTACTTC
CASSFPQTGTQYF
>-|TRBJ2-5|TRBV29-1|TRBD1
TGCAGCGTTGAAGATCACAGGGGGGAAGAGACCCAGTACTTC
CSVEDHRGEETQYF